The T cell receptor (beta chain) described here comes from a study of CD8 T cells in Susac syndrome. On the study more broadly: Intravenous immunoglobulin alone or corticosteroids were being given to patients with Susac syndrome at blood draw, unless they were therapy-naive.

Reverse transcription used about 0.5 to 1 ug RNA and random hexamers. TCRdb fed the immunoSEQ multiplex PCR reads into MiXCR, producing one record per CDR3 protein. The profile covers 120,000 or so distinct CDR3 sequences, with around 94% appearing a single time and around 0.2% taken by the ten largest. Negative isolation yielded the CD8+ and CD4+ T cells, while FACS enriched the TEMRA cells. The CDR3 covers 17 residues. Germline CDR1 MGHRA, CDR2 YSYEKL. After removal of 0 bases from V and 4 bases from J, the junction contained 7 bases not matched to a gene. Points from the study as a whole: Individuals included in the TCR sequencing and HLA analysis were acknowledged by the study to be relatively few in number.

Details on this clonotype: Antigen: not known.

The sequence came from a human donor with Susac syndrome. Material for sequencing was CD8+ T cells from PBMCs. V gene TRBV4-1 combines with J gene TRBJ2-1; TRBD1 aligns across 9 bases. CDR3 residues: CASSQDEQGAEYNEQFF. Written as DNA, the CDR3 is TGCGCCAGCAGCCAAGACGAACAGGGGGCCGAGTACAATGAGCAGTTCTTC.